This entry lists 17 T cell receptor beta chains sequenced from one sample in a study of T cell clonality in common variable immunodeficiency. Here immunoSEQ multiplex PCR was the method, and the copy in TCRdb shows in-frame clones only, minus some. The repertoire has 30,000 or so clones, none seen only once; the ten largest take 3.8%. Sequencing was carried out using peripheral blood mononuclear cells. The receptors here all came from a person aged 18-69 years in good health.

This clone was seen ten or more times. The part of the CDR3 DNA that was read is TGTGCCAGCAGCCAAGAGGTAGCCCGGGAG. Its protein is CASSQEVARE. The entire CDR3 sequence reads CASSQEVARELFF. The chain uses TRBV4-2 and TRBJ2-2; D ambiguous. The read ends 3 residues before the CDR3 terminus; that terminus is restored from the germline J gene. CDR3 length: 13 residues. CDR1 and CDR2 (germline): LGHNA, YNFKEQ. V was clipped by 0 bases and J by 9 bases, with 8 bases between them.

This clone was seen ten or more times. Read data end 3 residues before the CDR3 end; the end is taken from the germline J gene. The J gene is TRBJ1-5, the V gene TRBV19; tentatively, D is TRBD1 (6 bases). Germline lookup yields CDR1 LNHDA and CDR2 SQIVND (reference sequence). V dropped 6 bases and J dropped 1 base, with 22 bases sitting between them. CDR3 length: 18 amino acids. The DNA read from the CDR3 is TGTGCCAGTAGCCCAACACCGAACAGGGTGGGGAGCAATCAGCCC. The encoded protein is CASSPTPNRVGSNQP. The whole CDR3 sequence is CASSPTPNRVGSNQPQHF.

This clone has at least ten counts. CDR3 DNA, as far as it was read: TGTGCAAGTCGCTCAAATCGTAGCGGGGGTGAGACC. This encodes CASRSNRSGGET. The complete CDR3 sequence is CASRSNRSGGETQYF. The chain employs TRBV11-3 and TRBJ2-5; 9 bases match TRBD2. The read is 3 residues too short to cover the CDR3 end, so that end is filled in from the germline J gene. The CDR3 has 15 residues. Germline V gene lookup returns CDR1 SGHNT and CDR2 YENEEA.

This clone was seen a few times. The CDR3 here is CAGSQNRIGDEKLFF. The DNA read from the CDR3 is TGTGCCGGTTCACAGAACAGGATTGGGGATGAAAAA. The chain combines TRBV18 with TRBJ1-4; possible D gene TRBD1, 5 bases. With the read ending 3 residues before the CDR3 end, the germline J gene is used to fill in that end. Trimming shortened V by 11 bases and J by 6 bases, and 22 bases separated the two germline ends. Germline V gene data show CDR1 as KGHSH and CDR2 as LQKENI. This CDR3 has 15 amino acids.

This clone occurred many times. The CDR3 spells CASTIGGDNSPLHF. Partial CDR3 DNA: TGTGCCAGTACCATAGGGGGGGATAATTCACCC. This chain uses TRBV19 with TRBJ1-6, with TRBD1 as a possible D gene (6 bases). From the germline J gene comes the end of the CDR3, since the read stops 3 residues before it. V dropped 7 bases and J dropped 5 bases, with 12 bases sitting between them. This CDR3 comprises 14 residues. Per germline, CDR1 LNHDA and CDR2 SQIVND (reference sequence).

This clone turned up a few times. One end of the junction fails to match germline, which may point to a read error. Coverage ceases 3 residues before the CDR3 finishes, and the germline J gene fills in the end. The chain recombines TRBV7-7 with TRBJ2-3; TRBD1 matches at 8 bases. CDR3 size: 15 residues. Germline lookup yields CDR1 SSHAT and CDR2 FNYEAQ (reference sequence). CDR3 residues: CASSAGQVSTDTQYF. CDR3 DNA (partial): TGTGCTAGCAGCGCGGGACAGGTCAGCACAGATACG.

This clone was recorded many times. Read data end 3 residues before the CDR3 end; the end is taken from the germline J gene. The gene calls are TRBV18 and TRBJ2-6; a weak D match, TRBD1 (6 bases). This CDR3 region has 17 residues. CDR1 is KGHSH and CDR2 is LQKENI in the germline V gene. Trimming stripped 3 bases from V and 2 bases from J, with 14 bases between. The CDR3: CASSPSTGQAGANVLTF. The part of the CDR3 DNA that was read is TGTGCCAGCTCACCCTCGACAGGTCAGGCTGGGGCCAACGTC. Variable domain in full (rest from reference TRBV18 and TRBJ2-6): NAGVMQNPRHLVRRRGQEARLRCSPMKGHSHVYWYRQLPEEGLKFMVYLQKENIIDESGMPKERFSAEFPKEGPSILRIQQVVRGDSAAYFCASSPSTGQAGANVLTFGAGSRLTVL.

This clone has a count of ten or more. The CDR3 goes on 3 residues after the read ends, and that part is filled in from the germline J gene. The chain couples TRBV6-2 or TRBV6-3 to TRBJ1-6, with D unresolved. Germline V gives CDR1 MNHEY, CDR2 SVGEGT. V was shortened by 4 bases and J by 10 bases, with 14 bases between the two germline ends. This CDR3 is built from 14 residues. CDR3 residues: CASSSTGEGSPLHF. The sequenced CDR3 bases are TGTGCCAGCAGTTCAACCGGGGAGGGATCACCC.

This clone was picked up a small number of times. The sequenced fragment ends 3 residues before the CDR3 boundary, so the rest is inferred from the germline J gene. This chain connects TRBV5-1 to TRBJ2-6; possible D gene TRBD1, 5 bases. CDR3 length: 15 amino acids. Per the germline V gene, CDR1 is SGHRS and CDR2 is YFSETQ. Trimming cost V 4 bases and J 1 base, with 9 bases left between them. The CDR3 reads CASSAGASGANVLTF. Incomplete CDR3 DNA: TGCGCCAGCAGCGCTGGGGCTTCTGGGGCCAACGTC.

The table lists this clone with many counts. The part of the CDR3 DNA that was read is TGCAGTGCCCGACAGGGGGCGCGGACTGAA. Translating it yields CSARQGARTE. The whole CDR3 is CSARQGARTEAFF. The chain is built from TRBV20-1 and TRBJ1-1; TRBD1 agrees at 10 bases. The read is 3 residues too short to cover the CDR3 end, so that end is filled in from the germline J gene. The CDR3 has 13 amino acids. Germline-derived CDR1 and CDR2 are DFQATT and SNEGSKA (reference sequence). V shed 6 bases and J 5 bases; nucleotides not matched to a gene: 6.

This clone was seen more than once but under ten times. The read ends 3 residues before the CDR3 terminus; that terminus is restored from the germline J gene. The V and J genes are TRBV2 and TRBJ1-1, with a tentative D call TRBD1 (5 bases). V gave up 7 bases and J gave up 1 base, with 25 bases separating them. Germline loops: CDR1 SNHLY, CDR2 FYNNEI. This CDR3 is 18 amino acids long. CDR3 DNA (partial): TGTGCCAGCATCCCGGGGGGGGGTACGGGGTGGAAGAACACTGAA. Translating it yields CASIPGGGTGWKNTE. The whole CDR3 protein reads CASIPGGGTGWKNTEAFF.

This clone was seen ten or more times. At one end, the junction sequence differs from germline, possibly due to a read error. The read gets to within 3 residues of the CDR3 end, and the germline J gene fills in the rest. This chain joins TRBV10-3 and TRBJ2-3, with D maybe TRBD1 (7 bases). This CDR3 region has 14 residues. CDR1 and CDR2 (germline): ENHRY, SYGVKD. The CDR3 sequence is CATSESTGEETQYF. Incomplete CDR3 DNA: TGTGCCACCAGTGAGTCAACAGGGGAGGAGACG.

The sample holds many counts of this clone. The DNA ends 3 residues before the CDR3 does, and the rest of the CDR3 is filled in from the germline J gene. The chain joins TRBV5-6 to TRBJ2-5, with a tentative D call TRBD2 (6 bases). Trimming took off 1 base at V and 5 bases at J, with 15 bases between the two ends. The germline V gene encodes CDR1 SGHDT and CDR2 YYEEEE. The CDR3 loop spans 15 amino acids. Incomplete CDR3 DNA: TGTGCCAGCAGCTTGAGGGGACTCCTTAGGGAGACC. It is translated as CASSLRGLLRET. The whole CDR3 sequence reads CASSLRGLLRETQYF.

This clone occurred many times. The CDR3 DNA, read in part, is TGCGCCAGCAGCTTGGGAGACACAGAACCTAATAATTCACCC. It specifies CASSLGDTEPNNSP. The whole CDR3 sequence is CASSLGDTEPNNSPLHF. The chain carries TRBV5-1 and TRBJ1-6; D gene ambiguous. Read sequence stops 3 residues before the CDR3 end, and the germline J gene provides the missing end. Germline V CDR1 and CDR2: SGHRS, YFSETQ. This CDR3 contains 17 residues. The V and J ends lost 0 bases and 5 bases respectively, with 15 bases between them.

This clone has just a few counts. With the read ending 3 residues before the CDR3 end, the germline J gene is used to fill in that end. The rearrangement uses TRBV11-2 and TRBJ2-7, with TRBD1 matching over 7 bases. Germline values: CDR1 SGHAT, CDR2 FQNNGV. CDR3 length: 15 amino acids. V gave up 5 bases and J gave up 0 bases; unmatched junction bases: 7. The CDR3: CASSRQGRSSYEQYF. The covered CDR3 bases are TGTGCCAGCAGCCGACAGGGTAGGTCCTCCTACGAG. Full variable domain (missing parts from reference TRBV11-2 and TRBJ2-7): EAGVAQSPRYKIIEKRQSVAFWCNPISGHATLYWYQQILGQGPKLLIQFQNNGVVDDSQLPKDRFSAERLKGVDSTLKIQPAKLEDSAVYLCASSRQGRSSYEQYFGPGTRLTVT.

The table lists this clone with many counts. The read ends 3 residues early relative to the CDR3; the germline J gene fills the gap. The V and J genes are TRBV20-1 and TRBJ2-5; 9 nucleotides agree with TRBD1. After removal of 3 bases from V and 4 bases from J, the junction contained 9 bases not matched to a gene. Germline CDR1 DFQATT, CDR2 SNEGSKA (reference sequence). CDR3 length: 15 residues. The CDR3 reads CSASAPGTGRETQYF. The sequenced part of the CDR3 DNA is TGCAGTGCTAGTGCCCCCGGGACAGGGCGAGAGACC.

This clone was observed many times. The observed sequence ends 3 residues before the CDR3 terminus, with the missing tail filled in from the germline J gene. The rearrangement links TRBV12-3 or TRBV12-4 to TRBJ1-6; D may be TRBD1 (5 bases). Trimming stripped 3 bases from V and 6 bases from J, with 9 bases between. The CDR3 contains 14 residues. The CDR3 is CASSLLGANSPLHF. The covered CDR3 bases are TGTGCCAGCAGTTTGTTAGGGGCTAATTCACCC.